One sample yielded the 17 T cell receptor beta chains listed below, sequenced in a study of CD8 T cells in ankylosing spondylitis. From the 5' RACE reads, TCRdb called clonotypes with MiXCR, one entry per CDR3 protein. This sample has about 190,000 distinct CDR3 sequences; roughly 13% occur once, and the top ten carry around 10%. Sequenced sample: blood, either unsorted or a sorted T cell fraction (not recorded which). The receptors here all came from a female donor with ankylosing spondylitis or in good health (not recorded which).

This clonotype was observed at least ten times. This chain uses TRBV20-1 with TRBJ1-2; the D gene is possibly TRBD1 (6 bases). Germline V gene sequence: CDR1 DFQATT, CDR2 SNEGSKA (reference sequence). The CDR3 runs to 14 residues. V shed 5 bases and J shed 7 bases, with 20 bases lying between them. The CDR3 nucleotides read TGCAGTGCTTCCAAAGGAGGGGGTATTCGTGGCTACACCTTC. This sequence encodes CSASKGGGIRGYTF.

This clonotype was seen at least ten times. The chain joins TRBV20-1 to TRBJ2-1, with 10 bases that match TRBD2. Trimming took 2 bases from V and 5 from J; bases not matched to a gene: 9. Per the germline V gene, CDR1 is DFQATT and CDR2 is SNEGSKA (reference sequence). The CDR3 contains 16 residues. The CDR3 coding sequence is TGCAGTGCTAGATCCCTTGGACTAGCGGAGGACAATGAGCAGTTCTTC. It specifies CSARSLGLAEDNEQFF.

This chain links TRBV6-2 or TRBV6-3 with TRBJ1-5; D is ambiguous. The germline V and J ends were trimmed by 5 bases and 2 bases, with 13 bases remaining between them. This CDR3 has 15 amino acids. Germline assignment: CDR1 MNHEY and CDR2 SVGEGT. CDR3 loop: CASSMGVTGNQPQHF. The DNA for the CDR3 is TGTGCCAGCAGTATGGGCGTTACTGGCAATCAGCCCCAGCATTTT.

This clonotype occurred a few times. The J gene is TRBJ2-2, the V gene TRBV12-3 or TRBV12-4; no clear D gene. Between the trimmed V and J ends, which lost 3 bases and 4 bases, there was a span of 9 bases. CDR3 length equals 14 residues. In DNA form, the CDR3 reads TGTGCCAGCAGTTTGGCTAGTGGCACCGGGGAGCTGTTTTTT. Translating gives CASSLASGTGELFF.

This clonotype was picked up a small number of times. The gene calls are TRBV18 and TRBJ2-1; TRBD2 matches at 10 bases. This CDR3 region has 20 residues. CDR1 is KGHSH, CDR2 LQKENI, per germline. With V trimmed by 3 bases and J by 0 bases, 14 bases remained unmatched. In nucleotides, the CDR3 is TGTGCCAGCTCACCCGATTCCGAGGGAGCGGGAGGGCCCTCCTACAATGAGCAGTTCTTC. Its protein is CASSPDSEGAGGPSYNEQFF.

This clonotype was recorded a few times. Given a much more abundant clone one base away, this may be a read error. The CDR3: CTTSDTGSGTEAFF. DNA for the CDR3: TGTACCACCAGTGACACAGGGAGTGGCACTGAAGCTTTCTTT. The J gene is TRBJ1-1, the V gene TRBV24-1, with a possible D match to TRBD1 (6 bases). CDR3 length: 14 amino acids. From germline, CDR1 is KGHDR and CDR2 SFDVKD.

There are many counts of this clonotype. This chain uses TRBV5-1 with TRBJ1-2; maybe TRBD1 (5 bases). V was pared by 2 bases and J by 1 base, with 12 bases between. The CDR3 runs to 15 residues. Germline assignment: CDR1 SGHRS and CDR2 YFSETQ. The CDR3 DNA follows: TGCGCCAGCAGCTTAGACAGCGATGTTAACTATGGCTACACCTTC. The encoded protein is CASSLDSDVNYGYTF.

This clonotype was seen at least ten times. The rearrangement links TRBV27 to TRBJ1-5, with unresolved D. The CDR3 length is 13 residues. The ends were cut back, 6 bases at V and 3 bases at J, with 9 bases in the middle. Germline CDR1 reads MNHEY; CDR2 reads SMNVEV (reference sequence). The CDR3 here is CASRWQFNQPQHF. For the CDR3, the DNA is TGTGCCAGCAGGTGGCAGTTCAATCAGCCCCAGCATTTT.

This clonotype showed up many times. This chain joins TRBV9 and TRBJ1-6; D is undetermined. The length of the CDR3 is 13 residues. With 2 bases removed from V and 6 bases from J, the gap between germline ends came to 6 bases. The V gene's germline CDR1 is SGDLS and CDR2 YYNGEE. Written as DNA, the CDR3 is TGTGCCAGCAGCGTCGGCAGTAATTCACCCCTCCACTTT. Amino acid sequence: CASSVGSNSPLHF.

This clonotype was seen repeatedly, ten times or more. V usage is TRBV4-2 and J usage is TRBJ2-7; D may be TRBD1 (5 bases). The length of the CDR3 is 15 residues. The V gene lost 0 bases and the J gene lost 5 bases, with 14 bases spanning the gap. Germline V gives CDR1 LGHNA, CDR2 YNFKEQ. The CDR3 here is CASSQDGRVGNEQYF. As DNA, the CDR3 is TGTGCCAGCAGCCAAGACGGCAGGGTGGGGAACGAGCAGTACTTC.

This clonotype has more than one count but fewer than ten. J is TRBJ1-3 and V is TRBV3-1; D unclear. The V end lost 8 bases, the J end lost 2 bases, and 13 bases lay between the germline ends. The CDR3 runs 14 residues. From germline, CDR1 is LGHDT and CDR2 YNNKEL (reference sequence). For the CDR3, the DNA is TGTGCCAGCGGAGAGATCGGGGCTGGAAACACCATATATTTT. It translates to CASGEIGAGNTIYF.

The table lists this clonotype with many counts. This chain joins TRBV18 and TRBJ2-1; D is perhaps TRBD2 (6 bases). Trimming cost V 2 bases and J 8 bases, with 10 bases left between them. Germline lookup yields CDR1 KGHSH and CDR2 LQKENI. CDR3 length: 13 residues. The CDR3 DNA is TGTGCCAGCTCACCATGGGGGGAGGATGAGCAGTTCTTC. Translating gives CASSPWGEDEQFF.

The chain recombines TRBV6-5 with TRBJ2-3; D is unclear. V gave up 0 bases and J gave up 2 bases, with 6 bases separating them. In germline, CDR1 is MNHEY, CDR2 SVGAGI. The CDR3 has 14 amino acids. CDR3 loop: CASSYSALTDTQYF. CDR3 in DNA: TGTGCCAGCAGTTACTCGGCCCTCACAGATACGCAGTATTTT.

This clonotype has more than one count but fewer than ten. V and J are TRBV6-2 or TRBV6-3 and TRBJ2-1; 8 nucleotides align to TRBD2. Germline V gene lookup returns CDR1 MNHEY and CDR2 SVGEGT. After removal of 7 bases from V and 4 bases from J, the junction contained 9 bases not matched to a gene. The length of the CDR3 is 15 residues. The CDR3 DNA sequence: TGTGCCAGCACCACAGACGGGACTAGTTACAATGAGCAGTTCTTC. Its protein product is CASTTDGTSYNEQFF.

CDR3 nucleotide sequence: TGTGCCAGCAGCCAAGGGCCTTGGGGGAACACTGAAGCTTTCTTT. It yields the protein CASSQGPWGNTEAFF. The J gene is TRBJ1-1, the V gene TRBV3-1, with D unresolved. This CDR3 contains 15 residues. Deletions cut 1 base from V and 1 base from J, with 10 bases between. Germline V gives CDR1 LGHDT, CDR2 YNNKEL (reference sequence).

The chain recombines TRBV11-1 with TRBJ1-1; a weak D match, TRBD1 (5 bases). Trimming left V 5 bases short and J 3 bases short, with 28 bases between. The CDR3 extends over 19 amino acids. Germline-derived CDR1 and CDR2 are SGHAT and FQDESV (reference sequence). CDR3 bases: TGTGCCAGCAGCCCTGTAAAGGGCAGGGCCCCTAGCAGGGACACTGAAGCTTTCTTT. It is translated as CASSPVKGRAPSRDTEAFF. The complete variable domain, with remaining parts taken from reference TRBV11-1 and TRBJ1-1, reads EAEVAQSPRYKITEKSQAVAFWCDPISGHATLYWYRQILGQGPELLVQFQDESVVDDSQLPKDRFSAERLKGVDSTLKIQPAELGDSAMYLCASSPVKGRAPSRDTEAFFGQGTRLTVV.

This clonotype occurred many times. The CDR3 DNA is TGTGCCAGTGGTGTTACTGGGGCCAACGTCCTGACTTTC. It encodes CASGVTGANVLTF. The chain couples TRBV12-3 or TRBV12-4 to TRBJ2-6; D is unresolved. The CDR3 has 13 residues. The V gene lost 9 bases and the J gene lost 2 bases, with 8 bases spanning the gap.